Below are 9 T cell receptor beta chains sequenced from a single sample in a study of HIV-infected patients and healthy controls. TCRdb reprocessed the 5' RACE reads via MiXCR and lists one record per CDR3 protein. Here the sample spans about 63,000 distinct CDR3 sequences, 15% to 20% being singletons. Sequenced: CD4+ T cells from blood. The receptors stem from a human donor in good health.

This clonotype has just a few counts. The chain couples TRBV7-2 to TRBJ2-3; D gene ambiguous. Germline V gene data show CDR1 as SGHTA and CDR2 as FQGNSA. The CDR3 runs 12 residues. Trimming stripped 8 bases from V and 4 bases from J, with 10 bases between. The CDR3 is CASSSFADTQYF. In DNA, the CDR3 is TGTGCCAGCTCAAGTTTCGCAGATACGCAGTATTTT.

Many counts were recorded for this clonotype. The V call is TRBV7-9, the J call TRBJ2-2; D is unclear. The CDR3 extends over 11 amino acids. With 5 bases removed from V and 4 bases from J, the gap between germline ends came to 2 bases. CDR1 SEHNR and CDR2 FQNEAQ come from the germline V gene (reference sequence). In nucleotides, the CDR3 is TGTGCCAGCAGCCGCACCGGGGAGCTGTTTTTT. Translated, it gives CASSRTGELFF.

The V and J genes are TRBV6-6 and TRBJ1-1, with a tentative D call TRBD1 (6 bases). This CDR3 is built from 16 residues. V was clipped by 5 bases and J by 7 bases, with 23 bases between them. Germline V gene data show CDR1 as MNHNY and CDR2 as SVGAGI (reference sequence). DNA of the CDR3: TGTGCCAGCAGTGGTAGGGGCGTCACCCAAGGGGGTGAAGCTTTCTTT. Its protein product is CASSGRGVTQGGEAFF.

This clonotype showed up just a few times. This rearrangement joins TRBV20-1 to TRBJ2-5; D gene ambiguous. This CDR3 contains 18 residues. V lost 0 bases to trimming and J lost 7 bases, with 27 bases between them. Germline CDR1 is DFQATT and CDR2 is SNEGSKA (reference sequence). The CDR3 nucleotides read TGCAGTGCTAGAGATCGTGAAGGCCGAGAGGTCAGGTCAGGGACCCAGTACTTC. It encodes CSARDREGREVRSGTQYF.

The chain has TRBV7-2 and TRBJ2-3; a possible D gene is TRBD1 (5 bases). The CDR3 has 14 amino acids. CDR1 is SGHTA, CDR2 FQGNSA, per germline. V lost 1 base and J lost 4, with 9 bases in between. In DNA, the CDR3 is TGTGCCAGCAGCTTAGGCTGGGGCCCAGATACGCAGTATTTT. Translated: CASSLGWGPDTQYF.

This clonotype was seen a few times. The chain links TRBV14 to TRBJ2-7; 7 bases are shared with TRBD1. CDR3 size: 15 residues. With 1 base clipped from V and 0 bases from J, the junction kept 3 bases outside the gene matches. Germline V CDR1 and CDR2: SGHDN, FVKESK. CDR3 sequence reads: CASSQVGTASYEQYF. In DNA, the CDR3 is TGTGCCAGCAGCCAAGTCGGGACAGCCTCCTACGAGCAGTACTTC. The entire variable domain, with the rest obtained from reference TRBV14 and TRBJ2-7, is as follows: EAGVTQFPSHSVIEKGQTVTLRCDPISGHDNLYWYRRVMGKEIKFLLHFVKESKQDESGMPNNRFLAERTGGTYSTLKVQPAELEDSGVYFCASSQVGTASYEQYFGPGTRLTVT.

This clonotype was seen repeatedly, ten times or more. The gene calls are TRBV29-1 and TRBJ2-3, with D perhaps matching TRBD1 (6 bases). This CDR3 has 13 residues. Germline V gives CDR1 SQVTM, CDR2 ANQGSEA. V lost 4 bases and J lost 4, with 12 bases in between. CDR3: CSVARGVSDTQYF. CDR3 sequence (DNA): TGCAGCGTTGCCAGGGGAGTATCAGATACGCAGTATTTT.

The chain has TRBV15 and TRBJ2-2, with TRBD1 matching 9 bases. The CDR3 spans 18 residues. CDR1 and CDR2 from the germline V gene are LNHNV and YYDKDF (reference sequence). The trim removed 4 bases at V and 4 bases at J, leaving 13 bases unmatched. The CDR3 is CATSTNHYRGRSTGELFF. The CDR3 DNA follows: TGTGCCACCAGCACCAATCATTACAGGGGGCGCAGCACCGGGGAGCTGTTTTTT.

V is TRBV3-1 and J is TRBJ2-1; no definite D call. Trimming stripped 3 bases from V and 9 bases from J, with 6 bases between. This CDR3 contains 11 residues. Germline values: CDR1 LGHDT, CDR2 YNNKEL (reference sequence). In DNA, the CDR3 is TGTGCCAGCAGCCAGAGTGCTGAGCAGTTCTTC. Translated, it gives CASSQSAEQFF.